Below are 14 T cell receptor beta chains sequenced from a single sample in a study of cytomegalovirus exposure and HLA in healthy donors. Amplification used 60 Vbeta primers and 13 Jbeta primers. Produced via immunoSEQ multiplex PCR; TCRdb's table is partial and in-frame only. The sample includes about 150,000 clones, around three fifths of them seen just once. The sequenced sample was PBMCs. These receptors originate from a woman aged 30 to 39 in good health and CMV-seropositive.

The chain recombines TRBV5-8 with TRBJ2-2; the D is unclear. Trimming removed 10 bases from V and 5 bases from J, with 15 bases in between. Per the germline V gene, CDR1 is SGHTS and CDR2 is YDEGEE. This CDR3 contains 13 residues. CDR3 coding DNA: TGTGCCTCAGCCCTTATGAGGACCGGGGAGCTGTTTTTT. Translating gives CASALMRTGELFF.

A few counts support this clone. The chain carries TRBV4-1 and TRBJ1-4, with 9 bases that match TRBD1. Germline V gene sequence: CDR1 MGHRA, CDR2 YSYEKL. The CDR3 runs 15 residues. V dropped 4 bases and J dropped 7; count of bases not matched to a gene: 7. The CDR3 spells CASSPRDRETEKLFF. CDR3 bases: TGCGCCAGCAGCCCCCGGGACAGGGAGACTGAAAAACTGTTTTTT.

The sample holds a few counts of this clone. V gene TRBV19 combines with J gene TRBJ2-7; D call uncertain. Germline V lookup: CDR1 LNHDA, CDR2 SQIVND (reference sequence). The CDR3 has 16 residues. V lost 3 bases and J lost 0, with 15 bases in between. This CDR3 is CASSIRGSASSYEQYF. CDR3 coding DNA: TGTGCCAGTAGTATTCGCGGCAGTGCGAGCTCCTACGAGCAGTACTTC.

V is TRBV5-4 and J is TRBJ2-5, with 8 positions matching TRBD2. CDR3 size: 14 residues. Germline V gene lookup returns CDR1 SGHNT and CDR2 YYREEE (reference sequence). V shed 3 bases and J 7 bases; nucleotides not matched to a gene: 8. The CDR3 DNA reads as TGTGCCAGCAGCTCAAGGACTAGCCCCGGGACCCAGTACTTC. Protein sequence: CASSSRTSPGTQYF.

The chain employs TRBV7-2 and TRBJ2-1, with D possibly being TRBD1 (5 bases). V dropped 2 bases and J dropped 12 bases, with 11 bases sitting between them. The length of the CDR3 is 12 residues. Germline-derived CDR1 and CDR2 are SGHTA and FQGNSA. CDR3 nucleotide sequence: TGTGCCAGCAGCTTATCCGGACAAGGGCAGTTCTTC. This gives the protein CASSLSGQGQFF.

The chain links TRBV6-6 to TRBJ1-3, with D unclear. The CDR3 extends over 15 amino acids. Germline CDR1 MNHNY, CDR2 SVGAGI (reference sequence). V lost 6 bases and J lost 0, with 12 bases in between. The CDR3 is CASREAPTSGNTIYF. As DNA, the CDR3 is TGTGCCAGCAGGGAGGCGCCTACCTCTGGAAACACCATATATTTT.

Details on this clone: Other DNA sequences from this sample encode an identical CDR3 as well. This chain uses TRBV5-1 with TRBJ2-6; D uncertain. CDR1 and CDR2 (germline): SGHRS, YFSETQ. The CDR3 has 15 amino acids. The V and J ends lost 1 base and 0 bases respectively, with 5 bases between them. The CDR3 DNA follows: TGCGCCAGCAGCTTGCAAGCCTCTGGGGCCAACGTCCTGACTTTC. Its protein product is CASSLQASGANVLTF.

In this sample, this clone turned up a few times. The chain joins TRBV19 to TRBJ1-6, with 7 bases aligning to TRBD1. The CDR3 totals 13 residues. V lost 2 bases and J lost 9; bases outside the gene matches: 1. CDR1 is LNHDA and CDR2 is SQIVND in the germline V gene (reference sequence). The CDR3 loop is CASSIRTGSPLHF. The CDR3 DNA follows: TGTGCCAGTAGTATAAGGACAGGTTCACCCCTCCACTTT. The whole variable domain, filled in from reference TRBV19 and TRBJ1-6, reads DGGITQSPKYLFRKEGQNVTLSCEQNLNHDAMYWYRQDPGQGLRLIYYSQIVNDFQKGDIAEGYSVSREKKESFPLTVTSAQKNPTAFYLCASSIRTGSPLHFGNGTRLTVT.

This clone occurred once. The gene calls are TRBV27 and TRBJ1-2, with 8 bases aligning to TRBD1. The CDR3 contains 14 residues. The V segment lost 1 base and the J segment 4 bases; nucleotides outside the gene matches: 2. Germline CDR1 MNHEY, CDR2 SMNVEV (reference sequence). The CDR3 protein is CASSLFQGAYGYTF. The DNA of the CDR3 is TGTGCCAGCAGTTTATTTCAGGGGGCCTATGGCTACACCTTC.

The chain combines TRBV6-5 with TRBJ2-2; 7 bases are a match to TRBD2. With 0 bases clipped from V and 1 base from J, the junction kept 2 bases outside the gene matches. Germline values: CDR1 MNHEY, CDR2 SVGAGI. The CDR3 length is 16 residues. CDR3 in amino acids: CASSYSGGGNTGELFF. The CDR3, as DNA: TGTGCCAGCAGTTACTCTGGCGGGGGGAACACCGGGGAGCTGTTTTTT.

The V call is TRBV2, the J call TRBJ1-2, with no clear D. Trimming took off 1 base at V and 4 bases at J, with 10 bases between the two ends. CDR3 size: 14 residues. The germline gives CDR1 SNHLY, CDR2 FYNNEI. The CDR3 protein is CASSEVLTAYGYTF. The CDR3 DNA is TGTGCCAGCAGTGAAGTATTAACAGCCTATGGCTACACCTTC.

This clone was seen once. The V call is TRBV5-1, the J call TRBJ2-5; TRBD2 aligns across 12 bases. In germline, CDR1 is SGHRS, CDR2 YFSETQ. This CDR3 spans 16 amino acids. With V trimmed by 5 bases and J by 5 bases, 10 bases remained unmatched. The CDR3 spells CASSPGLAGFGETQYF. In nucleotides, the CDR3 is TGCGCCAGCAGTCCAGGACTAGCGGGGTTCGGGGAGACCCAGTACTTC.

About this clone itself: Mismatch with germline at one junction end may stem from a read error. The chain uses TRBV5-1 and TRBJ2-7; no definite D call. The CDR3 loop spans 13 amino acids. Germline loops: CDR1 SGHRS, CDR2 YFSETQ. The CDR3 DNA sequence: TGCGCCAGCAGCTTTGGAGTCTCCAACGAGCAGTACTTC. It yields the protein CASSFGVSNEQYF.

The chain employs TRBV10-2 and TRBJ2-2, with 8 positions matching TRBD2. Germline CDR1 reads WSHSY; CDR2 reads SAAADI. Trimming took 3 bases from V and 1 from J; bases not matched to a gene: 1. The CDR3 loop spans 15 amino acids. CDR3 amino acids: CASSDLAGNTGELFF. In nucleotides, the CDR3 is TGCGCCAGCAGTGATCTAGCGGGGAACACCGGGGAGCTGTTTTTT.